The following is a TCR beta chain sequence with its context. Its antigen is currently unknown. The source of the sample is a study of type 1 and type 2 diabetes patients. Study at large: The cohort mixed type 1 diabetes, type 2 diabetes and nondiabetic donors. Study observations and caveats: Some HECs seen only in T1D might also appear in more T2D or control samples.

This CDR3 contains 16 residues. Germline V gives CDR1 SEHNR, CDR2 FQNEAQ (reference sequence). Trimming at V came to 2 bases and at J to 6 bases, leaving 5 bases not matched to a gene. Amplification started from genomic DNA. Amplification of the beta chain CDR3 used 30 forward and 13 reverse multiplex primers. TCRdb fed the multiplex PCR reads into MiXCR, producing one record per CDR3 protein. The table shows fewer than 350,000 distinct CDR3 sequences, with roughly 50% occurring only once. The TCR originated in a man aged 18 to 30 with type 2 diabetes. The sample was peripheral blood mononuclear cells (PBMCs). The chain links TRBV7-9 to TRBJ1-4; TRBD1 matches at 11 bases. The CDR3 reads CASSLRDRGVHEKLFF. CDR3 DNA: TGTGCCAGCAGCTTACGGGACAGGGGGGTTCATGAAAAACTGTTTTTT.